This TCR beta chain was identified in a study of shared clonotypes between healthy human individuals. Study-level points and caveats: In this cohort, only blood was sampled, and tissue repertoires likely differ.

The protocol was immunoSEQ multiplex PCR, while the TCRdb copy is restricted to in-frame clones and leaves out a portion. The sample lists around 620,000 clones; approximately 95% were seen once. The naive CD8 fraction comprised CD45RO-negative cells positively selected for CCR7 and excluded terminally differentiated effector memory CD45RA+ cells. Notes on this clone: The antigen is undetermined.

The V gene's germline CDR1 is LGHNA and CDR2 YNFKEQ. The CDR3 sequence is 16 residues long. V lost 4 bases, J lost 0 bases, and 16 bases lay in between. Material for sequencing was naive CD8+ T cells sorted from blood. The chain joins TRBV4-2 to TRBJ2-7, with D perhaps matching TRBD1 or TRBD2 (5 bases each). This receptor was obtained from a woman in her 30s in good health. CDR3 coding DNA: TGTGCCAGCAGCCGAGGGACCAGCCCCGACTCCTACGAGCAGTACTTC. Translated: CASSRGTSPDSYEQYF.